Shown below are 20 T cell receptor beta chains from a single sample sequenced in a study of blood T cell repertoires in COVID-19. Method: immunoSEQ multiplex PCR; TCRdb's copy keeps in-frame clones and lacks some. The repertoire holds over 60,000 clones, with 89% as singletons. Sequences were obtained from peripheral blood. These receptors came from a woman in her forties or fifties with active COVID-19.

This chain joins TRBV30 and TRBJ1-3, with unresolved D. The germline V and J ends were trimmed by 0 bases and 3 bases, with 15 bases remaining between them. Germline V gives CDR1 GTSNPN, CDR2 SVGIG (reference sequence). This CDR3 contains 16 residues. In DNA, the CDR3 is TGTGCCTGGAGTGTCGTTGCTCTGGCTAGTGGAAACACCATATATTTT. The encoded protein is CAWSVVALASGNTIYF.

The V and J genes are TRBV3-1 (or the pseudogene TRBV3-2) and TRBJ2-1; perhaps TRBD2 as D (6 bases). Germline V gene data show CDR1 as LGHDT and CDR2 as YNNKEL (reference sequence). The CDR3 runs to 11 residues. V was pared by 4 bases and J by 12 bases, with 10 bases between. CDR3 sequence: CASSRGGVQFF. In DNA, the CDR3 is TGTGCCAGCAGCCGAGGAGGGGTGCAGTTCTTC.

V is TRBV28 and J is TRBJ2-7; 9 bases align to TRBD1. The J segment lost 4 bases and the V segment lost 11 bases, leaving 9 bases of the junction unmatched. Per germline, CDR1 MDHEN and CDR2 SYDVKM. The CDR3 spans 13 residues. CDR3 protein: CAWGRQGVYEQYF. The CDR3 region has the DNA TGTGCCTGGGGACGACAGGGGGTTTACGAGCAGTACTTC.

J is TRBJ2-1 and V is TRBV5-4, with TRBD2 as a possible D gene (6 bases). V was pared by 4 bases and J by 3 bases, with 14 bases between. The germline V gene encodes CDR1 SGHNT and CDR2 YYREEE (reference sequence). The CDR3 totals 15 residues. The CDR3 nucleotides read TGTGCCAGCAGCCGGCGGGGCCTGAACTACAATGAGCAGTTCTTC. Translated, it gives CASSRRGLNYNEQFF.

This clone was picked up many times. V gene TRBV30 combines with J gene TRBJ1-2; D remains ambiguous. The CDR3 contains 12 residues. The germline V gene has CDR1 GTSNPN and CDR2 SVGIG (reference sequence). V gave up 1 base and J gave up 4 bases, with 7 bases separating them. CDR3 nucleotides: TGTGCCTGGAGTGAGAAAGCCTATGGCTACACCTTC. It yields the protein CAWSEKAYGYTF.

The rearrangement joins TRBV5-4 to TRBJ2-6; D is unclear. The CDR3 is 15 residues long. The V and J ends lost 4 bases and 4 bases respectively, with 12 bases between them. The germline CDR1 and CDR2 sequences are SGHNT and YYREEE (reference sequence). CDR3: CASSGGGSGANVLTF. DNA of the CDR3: TGTGCCAGCAGCGGTGGCGGTTCCGGGGCCAACGTCCTGACTTTC. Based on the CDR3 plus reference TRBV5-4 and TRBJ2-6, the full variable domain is ETGVTQSPTHLIKTRGQQVTLRCSSQSGHNTVSWYQQALGQGPQFIFQYYREEENGRGNFPPRFSGLQFPNYSSELNVNALELDDSALYLCASSGGGSGANVLTFGAGSRLTVL.

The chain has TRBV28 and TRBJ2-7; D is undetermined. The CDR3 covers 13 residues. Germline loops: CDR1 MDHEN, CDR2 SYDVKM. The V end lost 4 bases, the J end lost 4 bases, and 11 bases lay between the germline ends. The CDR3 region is CASSSGFSYEQYF. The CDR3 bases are TGTGCCAGCAGTTCCGGGTTCTCTTACGAGCAGTACTTC.

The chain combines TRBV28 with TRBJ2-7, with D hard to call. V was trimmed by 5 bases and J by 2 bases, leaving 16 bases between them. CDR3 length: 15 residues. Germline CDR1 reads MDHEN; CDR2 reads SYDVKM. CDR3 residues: CASSPPAEGAYEQYF. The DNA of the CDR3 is TGTGCCAGCAGTCCTCCCGCGGAAGGTGCCTACGAGCAGTACTTC.

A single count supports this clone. The CDR3 coding sequence is TGCGCCAGCAGCCCGGCGACTAGCACCTACGAGCAGTACTTC. Its protein is CASSPATSTYEQYF. V and J are TRBV5-1 and TRBJ2-7; TRBD2 aligns across 7 bases. CDR3 length: 14 amino acids. The junction had 6 bases not matched to a gene; V was cut back by 4 bases and J by 2 bases. Germline values: CDR1 SGHRS, CDR2 YFSETQ.

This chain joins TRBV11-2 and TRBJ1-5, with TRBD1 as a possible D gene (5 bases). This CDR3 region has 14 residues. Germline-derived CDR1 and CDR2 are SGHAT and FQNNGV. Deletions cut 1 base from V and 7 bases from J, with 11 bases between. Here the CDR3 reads CASSLGGGGQPQHF. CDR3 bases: TGTGCCAGCAGCTTAGGCGGGGGTGGCCAGCCCCAGCATTTT.

The CDR3 DNA sequence: TGTGCCAGCAGAGGAGGGGAACGCGAGACCCAGTACTTC. It translates to CASRGGERETQYF. The chain recombines TRBV12-3 or TRBV12-4 with TRBJ2-5; weak D call: TRBD2 (6 bases). V lost 6 bases and J 5 bases, leaving 13 bases between the germline ends. The CDR3 has 13 amino acids.

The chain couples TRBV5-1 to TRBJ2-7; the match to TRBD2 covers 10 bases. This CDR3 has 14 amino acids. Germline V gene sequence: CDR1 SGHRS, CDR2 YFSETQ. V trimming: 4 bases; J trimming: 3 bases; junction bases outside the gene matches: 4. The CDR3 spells CASSPSGSDYEQYF. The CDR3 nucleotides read TGCGCCAGCAGCCCTAGCGGGAGTGACTACGAGCAGTACTTC.

The CDR3 coding sequence is TGTGCCAGCTCACCCAGGCTAGCGGAAGATACGCAGTATTTT. This translates into CASSPRLAEDTQYF. The V and J genes are TRBV18 and TRBJ2-3, with TRBD2 identical over 7 bases. Germline CDR1 and CDR2: KGHSH and LQKENI. Losses at the gene ends were 3 bases for V and 5 bases for J; bases not matched to a gene: 5. The CDR3 extends over 14 amino acids.

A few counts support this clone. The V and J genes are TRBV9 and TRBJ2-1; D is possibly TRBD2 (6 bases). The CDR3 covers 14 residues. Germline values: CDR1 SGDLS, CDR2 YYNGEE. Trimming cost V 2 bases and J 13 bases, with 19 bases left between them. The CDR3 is CASSVAASGVGQFF. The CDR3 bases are TGTGCCAGCAGCGTGGCTGCCTCGGGGGTTGGACAGTTCTTC.

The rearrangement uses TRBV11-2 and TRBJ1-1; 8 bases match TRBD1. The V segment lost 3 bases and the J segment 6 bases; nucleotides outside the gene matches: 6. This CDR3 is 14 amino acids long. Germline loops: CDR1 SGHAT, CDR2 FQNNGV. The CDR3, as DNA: TGTGCCAGCAGCTTCATCAGGGGGCTCCCTGAAGCTTTCTTT. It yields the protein CASSFIRGLPEAFF.

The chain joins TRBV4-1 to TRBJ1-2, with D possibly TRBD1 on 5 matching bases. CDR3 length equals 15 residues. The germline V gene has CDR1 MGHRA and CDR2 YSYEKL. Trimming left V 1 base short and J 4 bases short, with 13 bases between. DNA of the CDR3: TGCGCCAGCAGCCAAGTGGTAGGGGATAGCTATGGCTACACCTTC. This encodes CASSQVVGDSYGYTF.

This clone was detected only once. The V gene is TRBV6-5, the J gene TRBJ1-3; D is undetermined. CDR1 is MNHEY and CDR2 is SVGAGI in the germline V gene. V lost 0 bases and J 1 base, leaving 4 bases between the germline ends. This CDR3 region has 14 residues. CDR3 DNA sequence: TGTGCCAGCAGTTACTCTTCGTCTGGAAACACCATATATTTT. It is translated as CASSYSSSGNTIYF.

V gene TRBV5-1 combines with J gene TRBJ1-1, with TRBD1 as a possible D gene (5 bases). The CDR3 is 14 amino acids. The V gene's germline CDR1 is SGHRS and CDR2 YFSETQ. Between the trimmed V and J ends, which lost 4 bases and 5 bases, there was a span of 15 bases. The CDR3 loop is CASSPRGDGTEAFF. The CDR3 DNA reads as TGCGCCAGCAGCCCTCGGGGGGATGGGACTGAAGCTTTCTTT.

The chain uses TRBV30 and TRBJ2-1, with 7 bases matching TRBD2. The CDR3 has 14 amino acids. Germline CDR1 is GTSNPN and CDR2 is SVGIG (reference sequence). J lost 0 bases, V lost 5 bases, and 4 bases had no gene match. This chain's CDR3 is CAWPSGSSYNEQFF. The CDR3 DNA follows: TGTGCCTGGCCTAGCGGAAGCTCCTACAATGAGCAGTTCTTC.

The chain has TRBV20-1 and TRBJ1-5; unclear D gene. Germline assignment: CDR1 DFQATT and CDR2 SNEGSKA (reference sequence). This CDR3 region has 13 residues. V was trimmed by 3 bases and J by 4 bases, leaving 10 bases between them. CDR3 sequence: CSASSVSNQPQHF. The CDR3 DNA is TGCAGTGCTAGTTCGGTTTCTAATCAGCCCCAGCATTTT.